The TCR beta chain described here comes from a study of T cell responses to AZD1222 COVID-19 vaccine. Study outcomes and limitations: White British people made up most donors, females outnumbered males, and clonal diversity was possibly underestimated. Spike-specific TCR breadth and depth rose after two AZD1222 doses. Without day 14 samples, only post-peak T cell repertoires were studied.

Note on this clone: Antigen: not known.

Germline assignment: CDR1 MNHEY and CDR2 SVGAGI. The CDR3 contains 15 residues. V was clipped by 3 bases and J by 2 bases, with 12 bases between them. Here immunoSEQ multiplex PCR was the method, and the copy in TCRdb shows in-frame clones only, minus some. The sample lists about 120,000 clones, roughly 90% occurring once. The material was peripheral blood, obtained on day 0 of AZD1222 vaccination. The sequence was collected from an adult in good health. The chain employs TRBV6-5 and TRBJ2-3; maybe TRBD2 (7 bases). The CDR3: CASSYGGGATDTQYF. CDR3 DNA sequence: TGTGCCAGCAGTTATGGGGGGGGCGCCACAGATACGCAGTATTTT.